This TCR beta chain was captured in a study of blood T cell repertoires in COVID-19. In this sample, this clone turned up many times. Sequenced by immunoSEQ multiplex PCR; TCRdb stores in-frame clones only, minus some. The repertoire holds about 200,000 clones, with more than 80% as singletons. Participants' own reports of clinical history determined their cohort assignment. This TCR was sampled from a man aged 25 to 40 who had recovered from COVID-19. The sequenced material came from PBMCs or T cells enriched from blood (not recorded which).

The CDR3 sequence is CASSVAGGYAGELFF. The DNA of the CDR3 is TGTGCCAGCAGCGTAGCGGGGGGATATGCCGGGGAGCTGTTTTTT. The rearrangement uses TRBV9 and TRBJ2-2; 7 bases align to TRBD2. Germline CDR1 is SGDLS and CDR2 is YYNGEE. This CDR3 has 15 residues. The J segment lost 6 bases and the V segment lost 0 bases, leaving 5 bases of the junction unmatched. The entire variable domain, with the rest obtained from reference TRBV9 and TRBJ2-2, is as follows: DSGVTQTPKHLITATGQRVTLRCSPRSGDLSVYWYQQSLDQGLQFLIQYYNGEERAKGNILERFSAQQFPDLHSELNLSSLELGDSALYFCASSVAGGYAGELFFGEGSRLTVL.